The T cell receptor beta chain described here comes from a study of blood T cell repertoires in COVID-19. Study background: Collection of acute and convalescent COVID-19 samples took place in the United States, Italy and Spain. The cDNA or gDNA used as material had been derived from T cells, B-cell-depleted T cells, or PBMCs.

The protocol was immunoSEQ multiplex PCR, while the TCRdb copy is restricted to in-frame clones and leaves out a portion. Of over 250,000 clones listed, approximately 85% are singletons. The germline V and J ends were trimmed by 1 base and 7 bases, with 9 bases remaining between them. CDR1 and CDR2 (germline): SGHRS, YFSETQ. The CDR3 contains 12 residues. What was sequenced was peripheral blood. V and J are TRBV5-1 and TRBJ2-7; D may be TRBD1 (5 bases). This TCR was recovered from a woman between 70 and 85 years old with acute or convalescent COVID-19. CDR3 DNA: TGCGCCAGCAGCTTGATGGGGCGGGAGCAGTACTTC. It yields the protein CASSLMGREQYF.